This T cell receptor beta chain was recorded in a study of T-cell reconstitution after alpha-beta-depleted transplantation in children (dated by TCRdb to the mid-2010s). Broadly, across the study: T-cell immune reconstitution after TCRalphabeta/CD19-depleted allogeneic hematopoietic cell transplantation in children was quantitatively tracked in the study by means of TCR repertoire profiling.

Measured from the cysteine to the phenylalanine, the CDR3 is 15 residues long. The CDR3 DNA has 45 bases and is translated from base 1. CDR1 and CDR2, looked up from the germline V gene, are SGHAT and FQNNGV. V is pared back by 0 bases and J by 5 bases, with 10 bases lying between the germline termini. The meaning of the sample's treatment or condition label: allogeneic hematopoietic cell transplantation with graft depleted of TCRalphabeta T cells and CD19 B cells. TCRalphabeta/CD19-depleted allogeneic hematopoietic cell grafts were given to the transplant recipients, all of whom were children. Only a few counts were recorded for this clonotype. Which antigen it targets is not known. One base away there is no much larger clone; base qualities are not given. Library method: PCR. The sample was run on an Illumina HiSeq 2500. Molecular barcoding was employed in the preparation of TCR libraries, with unique molecular identifiers being used to normalize TCRbeta repertoire quantification. TCRdb handled the public reads itself, with Q25 trimming in fastp and clone calling in MiXCR, and kept productive beta chains. Each entry merges the rows of one CDR3 protein and shows their most common DNA and genes. Counted in this sample were 500,000 to 750,000 distinct CDR3 sequences; 13% of them appeared once. The top ten hold about 2.2% of the sample.

What the work shows at the level of the full study, not this receptor alone: In some patients, high TCRbeta diversity at day 60 was attributed to recipient T cells and intrathymic progenitors that had survived conditioning. The apparently early recovery of alphabetaT-cell counts about two months after transplant reportedly depended on only several hundred rapidly expanded clones that came from non-depleted graft cells. Hyperexpanded clone frequencies declined over subsequent months; after one year, T-cell counts and TCRbeta diversity were mostly attributed to newly produced T cells.

The chain is encoded by TRBV11-2 joined to TRBJ2-2; TRBD1 is perhaps the D gene, given 5 matching bases. The sequences come from PBMCs, mostly from graft donor cells, collected 360 days after TCRalphabeta/CD19-depleted stem cell transplant. The clonotype originates from a male patient under 18 who had a stem cell transplant for acute myeloid leukemia, so the T cells may come from the graft donor. The DNA reads TGTGCCAGCAGCTTAGAAGGGGAATGGACCGGGGAGCTGTTTTTT. Protein translation: CASSLEGEWTGELFF. The reference TRBV11-2 and TRBJ2-2 proteins fill in what lies around the CDR3, so the full variable domain reads EAGVAQSPRYKIIEKRQSVAFWCNPISGHATLYWYQQILGQGPKLLIQFQNNGVVDDSQLPKDRFSAERLKGVDSTLKIQPAKLEDSAVYLCASSLEGEWTGELFFGEGSRLTVL.